The entry that follows covers one T cell receptor beta chain sequence. The antigen is unknown. There was relapse after autologous stem cell transplantation in every patient, and there was variation in brentuximab vedotin exposure. This CDR3 is built from 19 residues. Germline CDR1 and CDR2: SEHNR and FQNEAQ (reference sequence). J lost 7 bases, V lost 5 bases, and 24 bases had no gene match. These data come from a study of PD-1 blockade in classical Hodgkin lymphoma. Notes on the study in general: CD4+ TCR diversity, unlike CD8+, rose significantly by C4D1. The diversity seen at baseline in complete responders resembled that of newly diagnosed patients. Lower baseline TCR diversity was reported for newly diagnosed patients than for healthy donors.

Assay: immunoSEQ multiplex PCR; the TCRdb copy retains only in-frame clones and omits some. This sample yields about 58,000 clones, of which 80% to 95% are seen a single time; roughly 10% belongs to the top ten. The sample consisted of peripheral blood mononuclear cells (PBMCs), taken before the second cycle of nivolumab. The chain couples TRBV7-9 to TRBJ1-1, with 8 bases lining up with TRBD1. This clonotype originated in a human donor with classical Hodgkin lymphoma. As DNA, the CDR3 is TGTGCCAGCAGCCCCGAGCCTATCTCCCATCGACAGGGGAGAGATGAAGCTTTCTTT. It translates to CASSPEPISHRQGRDEAFF.